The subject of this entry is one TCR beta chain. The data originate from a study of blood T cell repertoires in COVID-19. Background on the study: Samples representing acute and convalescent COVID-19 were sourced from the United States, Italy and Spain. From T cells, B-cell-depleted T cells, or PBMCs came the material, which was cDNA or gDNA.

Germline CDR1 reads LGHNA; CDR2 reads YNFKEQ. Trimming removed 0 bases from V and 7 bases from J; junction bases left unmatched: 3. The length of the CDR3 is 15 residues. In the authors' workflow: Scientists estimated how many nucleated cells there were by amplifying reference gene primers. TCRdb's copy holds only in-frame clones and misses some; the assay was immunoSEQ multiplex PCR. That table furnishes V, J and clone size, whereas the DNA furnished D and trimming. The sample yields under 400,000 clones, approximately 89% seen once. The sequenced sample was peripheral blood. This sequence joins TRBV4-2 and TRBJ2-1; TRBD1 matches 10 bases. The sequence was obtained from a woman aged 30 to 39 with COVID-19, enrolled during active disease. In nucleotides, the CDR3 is TGTGCCAGCAGCCAAGATAAGGGACAGGGGAATGAGCAGTTCTTC. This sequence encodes CASSQDKGQGNEQFF.